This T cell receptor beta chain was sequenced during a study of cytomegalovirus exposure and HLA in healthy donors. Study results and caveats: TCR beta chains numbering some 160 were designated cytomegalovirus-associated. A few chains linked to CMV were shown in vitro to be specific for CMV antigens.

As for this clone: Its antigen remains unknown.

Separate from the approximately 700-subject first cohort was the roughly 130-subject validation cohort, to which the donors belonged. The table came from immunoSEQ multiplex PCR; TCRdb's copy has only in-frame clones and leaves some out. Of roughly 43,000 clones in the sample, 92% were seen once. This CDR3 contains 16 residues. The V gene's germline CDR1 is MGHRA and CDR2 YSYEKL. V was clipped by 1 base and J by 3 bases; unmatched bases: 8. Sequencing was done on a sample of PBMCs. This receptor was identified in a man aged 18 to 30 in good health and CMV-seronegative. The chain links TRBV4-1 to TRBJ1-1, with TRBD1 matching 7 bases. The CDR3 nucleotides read TGCGCCAGCAGCCAAGGAGGGGGCGCATGGGACACTGAAGCTTTCTTT. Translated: CASSQGGGAWDTEAFF.